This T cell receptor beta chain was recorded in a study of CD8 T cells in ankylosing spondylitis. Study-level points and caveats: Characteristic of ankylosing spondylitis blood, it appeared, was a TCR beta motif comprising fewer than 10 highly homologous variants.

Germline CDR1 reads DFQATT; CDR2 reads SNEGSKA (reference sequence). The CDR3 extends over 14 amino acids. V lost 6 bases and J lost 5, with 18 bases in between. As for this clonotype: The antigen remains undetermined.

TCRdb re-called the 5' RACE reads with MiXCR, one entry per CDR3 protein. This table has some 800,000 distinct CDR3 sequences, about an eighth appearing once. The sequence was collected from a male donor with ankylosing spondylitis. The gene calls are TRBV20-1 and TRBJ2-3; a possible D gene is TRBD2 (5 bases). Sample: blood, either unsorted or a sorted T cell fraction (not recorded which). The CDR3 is CSAPGRGSRDTQYF. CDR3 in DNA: TGCAGTGCCCCGGGTCGGGGTTCTAGAGATACGCAGTATTTT.